This section outlines one T cell receptor beta chain sequence together with its context. Germline assignment: CDR1 SGDLS and CDR2 YYNGEE. V lost 1 base, J lost 4 bases, and 6 bases lay in between. This CDR3 has 14 amino acids. The data belong to a study of blood T cell repertoires in COVID-19. Study information: T cells, B-cell-depleted T cells, or PBMCs provided the cDNA or gDNA that served as material.

Only in-frame clones appear in the TCRdb table, and some are missing; sequencing was by immunoSEQ multiplex PCR. The table has more than 95,000 clones, roughly 85% seen once. The sequence came from a woman older than 75 with acute or convalescent COVID-19. The chain has TRBV9 and TRBJ1-6; no firm D call. The sequencing input was peripheral blood. DNA of the CDR3: TGTGCCAGCAGCGTATCGGGGTATAATTCACCCCTCCACTTT. Translating it yields CASSVSGYNSPLHF.